Listed here is a single T cell receptor (beta chain). The data stem from a study of T cell changes during pregnancy in multiple sclerosis. Data came from immunoSEQ multiplex PCR; TCRdb stores just in-frame clones and leaves some out. The sample records 90,000 to 120,000 clones, 85% to 95% being singletons. Germline CDR1 ENHRY, CDR2 SYGVKD. The CDR3 is 14 residues long. Deletions cut 7 bases from V and 3 bases from J, with 14 bases between. This specimen was peripheral blood, taken in the third trimester of pregnancy. V is TRBV10-3 and J is TRBJ2-3, with D maybe TRBD2 (6 bases). The receptor was derived from a female donor in good health, enrolled as a control in a pregnancy study. This CDR3 is CAITGEVRTDTQYF. CDR3 nucleotides: TGTGCCATCACGGGGGAAGTTAGAACAGATACGCAGTATTTT.